The sequence of this TCR beta chain was determined in a study of cytomegalovirus exposure and HLA in healthy donors. About the research overall: Among roughly 180 million T cells, an earlier analysis found roughly 100 million unique TCR beta sequences. Of all 400 or so donors who were genotyped, roughly 81% belonged to the Caucasian-associated ancestry cluster. The study's findings and limits: Researchers left out some V segments, among them TRBV6-2 and TRBV6-3, as indistinguishable. Reported performance of the classifier showed diagnosis of cytomegalovirus status with high specificity and sensitivity.

The PCR made use of 60 Vbeta and 13 Jbeta primers. Sequenced by immunoSEQ multiplex PCR; TCRdb stores in-frame clones only, minus some. The table lists around 150,000 clones, under 70% of them singletons, with 2.5% to 3.5% in the top ten. The CDR3 length is 12 residues. The trim removed 1 base at V and 14 bases at J, leaving 6 bases unmatched. Germline V gene data show CDR1 as SGHRS and CDR2 as YFSETQ. This clone was counted a few times. Its antigen is not identified. The V gene is TRBV5-1, the J gene TRBJ2-1, with 7 bases lining up with TRBD1. The sequence was collected from a woman younger than 45 in good health and CMV-seropositive. The sample comprised PBMCs. CDR3 nucleotides: TGCGCCAGCAGCTTGCGAACAGGGGAAAAGTTCTTC. Protein sequence: CASSLRTGEKFF.